There are many counts of the clone carrying this T cell receptor (beta chain). The sample comes from a study of T-cell reconstitution after alpha-beta-depleted transplantation in children. Unique molecular identifiers featured in how the TCRbeta library was prepared. TCRdb ran MiXCR on the PCR reads and lists one entry per CDR3 protein. The sample yields some 500,000 distinct CDR3 sequences, approximately 16% seen once. Germline V gene lookup returns CDR1 MNHNS and CDR2 SASEGT. The J segment lost 7 bases and the V segment lost 6 bases, leaving 8 bases of the junction unmatched. This CDR3 spans 15 amino acids.

The V call is TRBV6-1, the J call TRBJ2-1, with 11 positions matching TRBD2. The TCR was taken from a human donor who donated a stem cell graft to a child with acute lymphoblastic leukemia. The sequences come from PBMCs from the stem cell graft donor, collected from the stem cell graft. CDR3 in DNA: TGTGCCAGCAGCCTCACTAGCGGGAGTAGGAATGAGCAGTTCTTC. Protein sequence: CASSLTSGSRNEQFF.